Given below is one T cell receptor beta chain in context. Its specific antigen is unknown. Base qualities are not at hand, and no much larger clone is one base apart. The source of the sample is a study of OX40 agonist ivuxolimab in advanced cancers. Notes on the research overall: Ivuxolimab was a fully human IgG2 agonistic monoclonal antibody targeting the costimulatory receptor OX40 (CD134). The paper reports the monotherapy dose-escalation portion (N of about 50 patients) of the phase I ivuxolimab trial. Intravenous ivuxolimab was administered to patients every 2 weeks at six dose levels: 0.01, 0.1, 0.3, 1.5, 3 and 10 mg/kg. Among the approximately 54 dose-escalation patients, around 20 had hepatocellular carcinoma, roughly 15 melanoma, 9 renal cell carcinoma and 9 head and neck cancer. The purpose of peripheral TCRbeta sequencing was to test whether ivuxolimab changed TCR sequence diversity and led to clonal T-cell expansion. Patients were allowed to have had prior anti-PD-1, anti-PD-L1 or anti-CTLA-4 therapy, and roughly two fifths of the dose-escalation patients had been treated with checkpoint inhibitors. Partial responses occurred in three dose-escalation patients: two with cutaneous melanoma and one with hepatocellular carcinoma. A male proportion of roughly 80% and a mean age of approximately 58 years, ranging from roughly 23 to 85, were recorded for the dose-escalation cohort.

Genomic DNA was extracted from sorted cells for sequencing of the TCRbeta CDR3 region. TCRbeta CDR3 regions were sequenced using the immunoSEQ Assay. TCRdb obtained this table from immuneACCESS and retained in-frame rearrangements with V and J assigned. These tables miss some clones; where compared with another copy, unresolved V genes account for less than half of the shortfall, and the remainder is unexplained. The sample includes tens of thousands of clones, with 80% to 90% observed a single time. In total, the top ten clones hold roughly 1% of the sample. What the study reported, not specific to this receptor: At doses from 0.1 to 3.0 mg/kg, clonal expansion was seen in both CD4+ and CD8+ blood T cells between baseline and week 6. Low levels of normalized T-cell clonal expansion were also seen in some patients who did not respond. Which antigens the clonally expanded peripheral T cells were specific for was not determined. In partial responders in the 0.1-3.0 mg/kg groups, normalized peripheral clonal expansion was found to be among the lowest, especially among CD8+ T cells. After ivuxolimab, expanded clones were on average more numerous among CD8+ T cells than among CD4+ T cells.

Patients with autoimmune disease history or receiving systemic immunosuppression were excluded from the trial. In every dose cohort, peripheral blood was drawn for TCR sequencing at baseline, cycle 4 day 1, and cycle 7 day 1. Samples came from an open-label, multicenter, first-in-human phase I dose-escalation trial of ivuxolimab. Adults with locally advanced or metastatic melanoma, renal cell, hepatocellular, or head and neck squamous cell carcinoma were enrolled in the trial. CD4+ and CD8+ T cells were sorted separately from peripheral blood before TCR sequencing. In the germline V gene, CDR1 corresponds to SGHVS and CDR2 to FQNEAQ. The CDR3 sequence holds 13 residues, the cysteine and phenylalanine included. Here the CDR3 DNA is all that survives: 39 bases in frame from base 1. V is clipped by 5 bases and J by 2 bases, and the sequence between their germline boundaries is 9 bases long.

Recombination linked TRBV7-8 to TRBJ1-2; a tentative D call is TRBD1 (5 bases match). The TCR originated in an adult with an advanced solid tumor such as melanoma, head and neck, liver or kidney cancer. The input for sequencing was CD4+ or CD8+ T cells sorted from blood, taken in a trial of the OX40 agonist ivuxolimab. The DNA sequence is TGTGCCAGCAGCCCGGACAAGAACTATGGCTACACCTTC. Translated, this is CASSPDKNYGYTF. The CDR3, completed at both ends by the reference TRBV7-8 and TRBJ1-2 genes, gives the full variable domain GAGVSQSPRYKVAKRGQDVALRCDPISGHVSLFWYQQALGQGPEFLTYFQNEAQLDKSGLPSDRFFAERPEGSVSTLKIQRTQQEDSAVYLCASSPDKNYGYTFGSGTRLTVV.